These 9 T cell receptor beta chains came from one sample sequenced in a study of shared clonotypes between healthy human individuals. TCRdb's table, derived via immunoSEQ multiplex PCR, lists solely in-frame clones and lacks some. The sample contains approximately 2.4 million clones, approximately 96% of which appear only once. The sample consisted of naive CD4+ T cells sorted from blood. Sample subset: CD45RA+ positively selected. These receptor sequences come from a man aged 18 to 29 in good health.

J is TRBJ2-1 and V is TRBV6-5; D not certain. The germline V gene has CDR1 MNHEY and CDR2 SVGAGI. The CDR3 is 13 amino acids. V was shortened by 7 bases and J by 8 bases, with 15 bases between the two germline ends. CDR3 protein: CASTTPARHEQFF. CDR3 in DNA: TGTGCCAGCACCACACCCGCACGGCATGAGCAGTTCTTC.

The rearrangement links TRBV7-2 to TRBJ2-7; possible D gene TRBD2, 6 bases. V lost 2 bases and J 0 bases, leaving 8 bases between the germline ends. The CDR3 is 14 amino acids. The germline CDR1 and CDR2 sequences are SGHTA and FQGNSA. CDR3 loop: CASSLPGVSYEQYF. The CDR3 DNA reads TGTGCCAGCAGCTTACCGGGAGTCTCCTACGAGCAGTACTTC.

In this sample, this clone turned up once. The V call is TRBV6-6, the J call TRBJ1-3; 7 bases map to TRBD1. V lost 4 bases to trimming and J lost 6 bases; unmatched junction nucleotides: 3. CDR1 is MNHNY, CDR2 SVGAGI, per germline (reference sequence). CDR3 length: 13 residues. CDR3 sequence: CASSWGQPNTIYF. The DNA of the CDR3 is TGTGCCAGCAGTTGGGGACAGCCAAACACCATATATTTT.

The chain recombines TRBV7-9 with TRBJ2-7; TRBD2 is a possible D gene (6 bases). The V end was cut by 2 bases, the J end by 1 base, with 12 bases between. The V gene's germline CDR1 is SEHNR and CDR2 FQNEAQ (reference sequence). This CDR3 is built from 15 residues. CDR3: CASSLRRDFSYEQYF. CDR3 bases: TGTGCCAGCAGCTTACGTCGGGACTTTTCCTACGAGCAGTACTTC.

The chain couples TRBV6-5 to TRBJ1-6; tentative D call: TRBD1 (5 bases). V shed 2 bases and J shed 11 bases, with 16 bases lying between them. The CDR3 covers 15 residues. Looked up from germline, CDR1 is MNHEY and CDR2 is SVGAGI. CDR3 sequence reads: CASSYGGIKGAPLHF. In DNA, the CDR3 is TGTGCCAGCAGTTACGGGGGGATAAAAGGGGCACCCCTCCACTTT.

The rearrangement uses TRBV10-3 and TRBJ1-1; D unresolved. Deletions cut 2 bases from V and 7 bases from J, with 17 bases between. Germline-derived CDR1 and CDR2 are ENHRY and SYGVKD. The CDR3 has 15 amino acids. The CDR3 loop reads CAISEGPQSSFEAFF. The CDR3, as DNA: TGTGCCATCAGTGAGGGACCACAGAGCTCCTTTGAAGCTTTCTTT.

The gene calls are TRBV6-5 and TRBJ1-4; unclear D gene. Germline CDR1 MNHEY, CDR2 SVGAGI. CDR3 length: 15 residues. V dropped 0 bases and J dropped 7 bases, with 12 bases sitting between them. For the CDR3, the DNA is TGTGCCAGCAGTTACTCGAGGAGACAATCTGAAAAACTGTTTTTT. As protein: CASSYSRRQSEKLFF.

The V gene is TRBV6-5, the J gene TRBJ2-5; a possible D gene is TRBD1 (6 bases). The germline V gene has CDR1 MNHEY and CDR2 SVGAGI. Trimming removed 6 bases at V and 2 bases at J, with 16 bases between. The CDR3 sequence is 15 residues long. The DNA for the CDR3 is TGTGCCAGCAGCTCACCCGGACAGAAACAAGAGACCCAGTACTTC. Residues: CASSSPGQKQETQYF.

As concerns this clone: Distinct nucleotide sequences in the sample also encode this CDR3. The CDR3 is CASSQVSSYEQYF. The DNA for the CDR3 is TGCGCCAGCAGCCAAGTTTCCTCCTACGAGCAGTACTTC. The chain joins TRBV4-1 to TRBJ2-7; D ambiguous. The V end lost 1 base, the J end lost 0 bases, and 4 bases lay between the germline ends. The CDR3 totals 13 residues. The germline gives CDR1 MGHRA, CDR2 YSYEKL.